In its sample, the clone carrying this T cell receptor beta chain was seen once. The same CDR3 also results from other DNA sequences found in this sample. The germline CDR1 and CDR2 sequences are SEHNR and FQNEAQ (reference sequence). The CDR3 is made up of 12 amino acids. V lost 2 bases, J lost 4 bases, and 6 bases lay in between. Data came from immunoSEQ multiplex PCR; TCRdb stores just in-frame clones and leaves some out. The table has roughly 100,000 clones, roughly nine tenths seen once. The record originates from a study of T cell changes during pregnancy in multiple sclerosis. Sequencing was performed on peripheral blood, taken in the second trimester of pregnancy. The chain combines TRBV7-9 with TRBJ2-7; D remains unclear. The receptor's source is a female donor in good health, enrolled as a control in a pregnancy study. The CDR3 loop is CASSLSGYEQYF. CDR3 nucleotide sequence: TGTGCCAGCAGCTTATCCGGGTACGAGCAGTACTTC.